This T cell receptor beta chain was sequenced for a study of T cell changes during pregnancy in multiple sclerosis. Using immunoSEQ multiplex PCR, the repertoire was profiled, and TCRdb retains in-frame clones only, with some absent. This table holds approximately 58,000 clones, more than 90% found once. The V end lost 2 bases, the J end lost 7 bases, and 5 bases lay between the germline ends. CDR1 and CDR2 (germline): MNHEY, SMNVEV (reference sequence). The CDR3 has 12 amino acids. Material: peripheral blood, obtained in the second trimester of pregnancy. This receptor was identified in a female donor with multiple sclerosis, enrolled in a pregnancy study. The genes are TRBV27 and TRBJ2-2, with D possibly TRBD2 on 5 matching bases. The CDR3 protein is CASSLGSGELFF. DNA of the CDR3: TGTGCCAGCAGTTTAGGGAGCGGGGAGCTGTTTTTT.